This TCR beta chain was profiled in a study of cytomegalovirus exposure and HLA in healthy donors. Study outcomes and limitations: Most of the TCR beta V segments (in an earlier analysis) were productive either about 87% or about 30% of the time.

The study ran its PCR with 60 Vbeta and 13 Jbeta primers. Original processing methods: Later analysis identified tens of millions of unique TCR beta chains, about 12 million shared. Here immunoSEQ multiplex PCR was the method, and the copy in TCRdb shows in-frame clones only, minus some. V and J calls and clone size are given by that table; D and trimming were obtained from the DNA. The sample records 100,000 to 150,000 clones, roughly 80% being singletons. This CDR3 region has 17 residues. The germline CDR1 and CDR2 sequences are GTSNPN and SVGIG (reference sequence). Concerning this clone: As yet, its antigen is unknown.

Sequencing was performed on PBMCs. This chain joins TRBV30 and TRBJ2-5; the match to TRBD2 covers 14 bases. The better agreement between TRBJ2-7 and the DNA end casts doubt on the J call. The receptor was isolated from a boy between 5 and 17 years old in good health and CMV-seronegative. CDR3 sequence (DNA): TGTGCCTGGAGTCCATGGACTAGCGGGAGGTATTTGTCCGAGCAGTACTTC. It encodes CAWSPWTSGRYLSEQYF.